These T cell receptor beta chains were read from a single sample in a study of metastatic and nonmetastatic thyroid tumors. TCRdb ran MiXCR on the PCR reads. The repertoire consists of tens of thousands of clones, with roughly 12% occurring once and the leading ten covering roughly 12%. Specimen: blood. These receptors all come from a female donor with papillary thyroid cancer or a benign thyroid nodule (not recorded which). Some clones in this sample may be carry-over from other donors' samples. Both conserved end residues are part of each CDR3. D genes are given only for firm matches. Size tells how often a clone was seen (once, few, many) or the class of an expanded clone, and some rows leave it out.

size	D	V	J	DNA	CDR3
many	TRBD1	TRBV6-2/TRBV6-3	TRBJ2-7	TGTGCCAGCTTCGGTAGACAGGGGGCCTACGAGCAGTACTTC	CASFGRQGAYEQYF
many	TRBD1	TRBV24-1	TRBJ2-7	TGTGCCACCAGTCCTTCTGGGGGACAGCATGCCTACGAGCAGTACTTC	CATSPSGGQHAYEQYF
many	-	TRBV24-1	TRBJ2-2	TGTGCCACCCAAGGGGCAGGGGGGACCGGGGAGCTGTTTTTT	CATQGAGGTGELFF
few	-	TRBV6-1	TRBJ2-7	TGTGCCAGCAGTAAGACTCCTTCCAACTACGAGCAGTACTTC	CASSKTPSNYEQYF
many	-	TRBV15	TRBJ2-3	TGTGCCACCAGAGATGGCGGTGGGAGAAAATCAGATACGCAGTATTTT	CATRDGGGRKSDTQYF
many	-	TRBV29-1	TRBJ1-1	TGCAGCGTTGGTTCTGGGGGGGGCGACACTGAAGCTTTCTTT	CSVGSGGGDTEAFF
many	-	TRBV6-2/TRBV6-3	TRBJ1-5	TGTGCCAGCAGTTTCCAATCCCGACAGTATAGCAATCAGCCCCAGCATTTT	CASSFQSRQYSNQPQHF
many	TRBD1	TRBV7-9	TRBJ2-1	TGTGCCAGCAGCTTACCCCGACAGGGCTACAATGAGCAGTTCTTC	CASSLPRQGYNEQFF
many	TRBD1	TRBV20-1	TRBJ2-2	TGCAGTGCTAGAGATGCCTTGGGGACAGCGAACACCGGGGAGCTGTTTTTT	CSARDALGTANTGELFF
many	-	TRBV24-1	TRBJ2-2	TGTGCCACCAGTGATTTTACGGGACAGAACACCGGGGAGCTGTTTTTT	CATSDFTGQNTGELFF
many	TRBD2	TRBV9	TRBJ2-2	TGTGCCAGCAGCGCCCCCGGGAGGGAGGGCCCCGGGGAGCTGTTTTTT	CASSAPGREGPGELFF
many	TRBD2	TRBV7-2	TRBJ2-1	TGTGCCAGCAGCTTTACCGGGACTAGCGGCTACAATGAGCAGTTCTTC	CASSFTGTSGYNEQFF
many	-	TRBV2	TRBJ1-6	TGTGCCAGCAGGGGTCGGGACATATACTCACCCCTCCACTTT	CASRGRDIYSPLHF
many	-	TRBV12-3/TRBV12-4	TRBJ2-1	TGTGCCAGCAGGCTAGGGACGCGAGCTGAGCAGTTCTTC	CASRLGTRAEQFF
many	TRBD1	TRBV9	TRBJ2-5	TGTGCCAGCAGCGTCGGGACAGGGTCCCAAGAGACCCAGTACTTC	CASSVGTGSQETQYF
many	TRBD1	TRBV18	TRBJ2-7	TGTGCCAGCTCCACCACGGACAGGGTTTGGTACGAGCAGTACTTC	CASSTTDRVWYEQYF
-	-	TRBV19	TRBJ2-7	TGTGCCAGTAGCATCAACAGGGCCTACGAGCAGTACTTC	CASSINRAYEQYF
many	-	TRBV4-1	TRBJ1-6	TGCGCCAGCAGCCAAGGGACCGGGACCGTGAACTCACCCCTCCACTTT	CASSQGTGTVNSPLHF
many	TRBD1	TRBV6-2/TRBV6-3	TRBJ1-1	TGTGCCAGCAGGACAGGGGGATTGAACACTGAAGCTTTCTTT	CASRTGGLNTEAFF
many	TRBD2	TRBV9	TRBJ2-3	TGTGCCAGCAGCGTAGGCGGGAGGGCCGCAGATACGCAGTATTTT	CASSVGGRAADTQYF
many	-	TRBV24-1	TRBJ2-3	TGTGCCACCAGTGACATCCCCTTCACAGATACGCAGTATTTT	CATSDIPFTDTQYF
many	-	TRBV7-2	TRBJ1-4	TGTGCCAGCAGCCACACCGAGGGAAAACTGTTTTTT	CASSHTEGKLFF
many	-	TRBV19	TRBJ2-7	TGTGCCAGTAGCGGGACCAGCTCCTACGAGCAGTACTTC	CASSGTSSYEQYF
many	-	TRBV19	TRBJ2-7	TGTGCCAGTAGTTCGTCGGCGGGACAGCGCTACGAGCAGTACTTC	CASSSSAGQRYEQYF
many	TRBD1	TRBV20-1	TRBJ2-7	TGCAGGCCTTCCGGGACAGGGGGCGCGGGGGTGTACTTC	CRPSGTGGAGVYF